This T cell receptor (beta chain) emerged from a study of shared clonotypes between healthy human individuals. Sequencing was performed with immunoSEQ multiplex PCR; in TCRdb, only in-frame clones are kept and a portion is missing. The data show over a million clones, with around 74% seen just once and 1.4% held by the top ten. A word on this clone: What it recognizes is unknown.

Whole-study findings and limits: It was the non-shared clonotypes that had lower generation probabilities than clonotypes shared by all four donors. Among donors, the sharing of clonotypes was expected to be influenced by sequencing depth.

The germline gives CDR1 SGHKS, CDR2 YYEKEE (reference sequence). Deletions cut 1 base from V and 2 bases from J, with 8 bases between. The CDR3 is 14 residues long. This sequence joins TRBV5-5 and TRBJ2-3; D is ambiguous. The origin of this receptor is a man aged 18 to 29 in good health. Sample: memory CD4+ T cells sorted from blood. Subset of the sample: CD45RA-negative fraction. The CDR3 bases are TGTGCCAGCAGCTTGAGGGCAGTCACAGATACGCAGTATTTT. The encoded protein is CASSLRAVTDTQYF.